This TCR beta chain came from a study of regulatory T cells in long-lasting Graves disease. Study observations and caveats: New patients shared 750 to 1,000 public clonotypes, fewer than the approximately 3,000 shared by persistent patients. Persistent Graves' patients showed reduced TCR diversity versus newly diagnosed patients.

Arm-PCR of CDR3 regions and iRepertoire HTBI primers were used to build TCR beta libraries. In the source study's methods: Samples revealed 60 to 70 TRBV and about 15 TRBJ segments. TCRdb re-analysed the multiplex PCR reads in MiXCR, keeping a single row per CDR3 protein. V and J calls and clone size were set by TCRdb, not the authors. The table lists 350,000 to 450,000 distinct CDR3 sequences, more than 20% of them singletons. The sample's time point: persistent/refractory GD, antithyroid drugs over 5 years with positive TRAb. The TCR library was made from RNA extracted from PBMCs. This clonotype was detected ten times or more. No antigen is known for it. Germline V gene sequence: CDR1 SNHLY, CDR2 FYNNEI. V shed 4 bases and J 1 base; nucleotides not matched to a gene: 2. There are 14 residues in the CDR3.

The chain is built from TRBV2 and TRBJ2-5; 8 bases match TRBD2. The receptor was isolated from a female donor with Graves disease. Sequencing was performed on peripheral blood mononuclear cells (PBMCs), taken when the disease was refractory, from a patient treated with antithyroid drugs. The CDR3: CASSGTSSQETQYF. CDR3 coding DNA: TGTGCCAGCAGTGGGACTAGCAGCCAAGAGACCCAGTACTTC.